The rows below give T cell receptor beta chains drawn from one sample of a study of Graves' ophthalmopathy and Graves' hyperthyroidism. One entry per CDR3 protein, called by TCRdb with MiXCR from the multiplex PCR reads. Of 200,000 to 250,000 distinct CDR3 sequences listed, roughly 21% were seen once; the top ten hold around two fifths. Sequencing was performed on peripheral blood. The receptors shown here come from a woman in her forties or fifties with Graves' ophthalmopathy. CDR3s include the opening cysteine and the closing phenylalanine or tryptophan. The D gene is left open where the match is weak. Rows may omit the clone size; those that give it use once, few, many or a size class.

cdr3_nt	cdr3_aa	d_call	j_call	v_call	clone_size	cdr3_length
TGCAGTGCTGTAGAGAGGAGGGGGCTTTGGGATGGCTGCACCTTC	CSAVERRGLWDGCTF	TRBD1	TRBJ1-2	TRBV20-1	many	15
TGCAGTGCTACCCGGGACAGCCGTCGTTACACTGAAGCTTTCTTT	CSATRDSRRYTEAFF	TRBD1	TRBJ1-1	TRBV20-1	-	15
TGTGCCAGTGGGACTAGCGGGAGTCTACTGGGGACCCAGTACTTC	CASGTSGSLLGTQYF	TRBD2	TRBJ2-5	TRBV2	many	15
TGTGCCAGCAGTAGACCTCGACAGGGGGCTAACTATGGCTACACCTTC	CASSRPRQGANYGYTF	TRBD1	TRBJ1-2	TRBV2	once	16
TGTGCCAGCAGTTTATCTATTGGACTAGCGGGATCGGGTTCTGCAGATACGCAGTATTTT	CASSLSIGLAGSGSADTQYF	TRBD2	TRBJ2-3	TRBV27	-	20
TGCGCCAGCAGCTTGTTTACCAACTATGGCTACACCTTC	CASSLFTNYGYTF	-	TRBJ1-2	TRBV5-1	many	13
TGTGCCGGGACGCTTTGCGGTTTATACGAGCAGTACTTC	CAGTLCGLYEQYF	-	TRBJ2-7	TRBV2	many	13
TGTGCCAGCAGTCGCGGAATCTCTGGAAACACCATATATTTT	CASSRGISGNTIYF	-	TRBJ1-3	TRBV6-1	many	14
TGTGCCTGGAGGAGCGGGGGACAAGGGCTACAGCAGTACTTC	CAWRSGGQGLQQYF	TRBD2	TRBJ2-7	TRBV30	few	14
TGTGCCAGTAGGAAAGGATCCGGGACAGGAGAAGGCTACACCTTC	CASRKGSGTGEGYTF	TRBD1	TRBJ1-2	TRBV19	many	15
TGTGCCAGCAGTGTTGCCGGGACACCGGCACCCCTCCACTTT	CASSVAGTPAPLHF	-	TRBJ1-6	TRBV6-1	many	14
TGTGCCAGCAGTTACGGGACTAGCGGCAATGAGCAGTTCTTC	CASSYGTSGNEQFF	TRBD2	TRBJ2-1	TRBV6-2/TRBV6-3	many	14
TGTGCCAGCTCACCAGTACCGTCGACTAGCGGGAGCTACGAGCAGTACTTC	CASSPVPSTSGSYEQYF	TRBD2	TRBJ2-7	TRBV18	few	17
TGTGCCTGTCCGGGACAGGGGACCACCGGGGAGCTGTTTTTT	CACPGQGTTGELFF	TRBD1	TRBJ2-2	TRBV30	-	14
TGTGCCAGTAGAGTGGAGAATTCACCCCTCCACTTT	CASRVENSPLHF	-	TRBJ1-6	TRBV19	many	12
TGTGCCAGCAGTCAATTATGGGACGGACCCTATGGCTACACCTTC	CASSQLWDGPYGYTF	-	TRBJ1-2	TRBV12-3/TRBV12-4	many	15
TGTGCCAGTAGTATAATGGTACAATCCTCTGGGGCCAACGTCCTGACTTTC	CASSIMVQSSGANVLTF	-	TRBJ2-6	TRBV19	many	17
TGTGCCAGCACAAAGTCGGCAGAAAACTCCTACGAGCAGTACTTC	CASTKSAENSYEQYF	-	TRBJ2-7	TRBV6-2/TRBV6-3	-	15
TGCGCCAGCAGCCAAGGGGCAGGCTCGACTGAAGCTTTCTTT	CASSQGAGSTEAFF	-	TRBJ1-1	TRBV4-1	many	14
TGCGCCAGCAGCTTGACCGCTAGTTCCGAGCAGTACTTC	CASSLTASSEQYF	-	TRBJ2-7	TRBV5-1	-	13
TGTGCCTGGAGTGTCCGGACCTCTGGGGCCAACGTCCTGACTTTC	CAWSVRTSGANVLTF	-	TRBJ2-6	TRBV30	-	15
TGCAGTGCTAGAGAATTCGCGGTGGGCCCCAGCAATCAGCCCCAGCATTTT	CSAREFAVGPSNQPQHF	-	TRBJ1-5	TRBV20-1	many	17
TGTGCCAGCAGGCCTGTGGGGCTTAGCAATCAGCCCCAGCATTTT	CASRPVGLSNQPQHF	-	TRBJ1-5	TRBV27	many	15
TGTGCCAGCAGAACGAGGGGTTCGAACACTGAAGCTTTCTTT	CASRTRGSNTEAFF	-	TRBJ1-1	TRBV6-5	many	14
TGTGCCAGCAGTTACTCGACAGGAGCTACAACCGACGGCTACACCTTC	CASSYSTGATTDGYTF	-	TRBJ1-2	TRBV6-5	many	16
TGTGCCAGCAGCGCCGGCAGGGCATCTGCGTATGGCTACACCTTC	CASSAGRASAYGYTF	-	TRBJ1-2	TRBV9	many	15
TGTGCCAGCAGCCAAGCCCAGGGGCCGGGGGAGACCCAGTACTTC	CASSQAQGPGETQYF	-	TRBJ2-5	TRBV4-2	many	15
TGTGCCGGCAGCCAATCAGCACAGGGGTTCACAGATACGCAGTATTTT	CAGSQSAQGFTDTQYF	TRBD1	TRBJ2-3	TRBV4-2	-	16
TGCAGTGCTAGAGATTCAAGGGAGCCGTTCTTT	CSARDSREPFF	-	TRBJ1-1	TRBV20-1	many	11
TGCAGTGCTCCGCGACTAGCGGGAGCTCTTACGAATGAGCAGTTCTTC	CSAPRLAGALTNEQFF	TRBD2	TRBJ2-1	TRBV20-1	many	16
TGTGCCAGCAGCTGGGGGAGTACTGAAGCTTTCTTT	CASSWGSTEAFF	-	TRBJ1-1	TRBV7-9	many	12
TGTGCCAGCAGTTTTGGGTATGGGGGGCGGGAGACCCAGTACTTC	CASSFGYGGRETQYF	-	TRBJ2-5	TRBV12-3/TRBV12-4	many	15
TGTGCCAGCAGCGTAGCTGCGGACACCGGGGAGCTGTTTTTT	CASSVAADTGELFF	-	TRBJ2-2	TRBV9	-	14
TGTGCCAGCAGCTTAGCAGGGAGGCGGAACGAGCAGTACTTC	CASSLAGRRNEQYF	-	TRBJ2-7	TRBV7-9	many	14
TGTGCCACCAGTGATTGGGGGGGACTAGCGGGAGTAGGGGATACGCAGTATTTT	CATSDWGGLAGVGDTQYF	TRBD2	TRBJ2-3	TRBV24-1	many	18
TGTGCCAGCAGCCCTTCATCTCGCGATCAGCCCCAGCATTTT	CASSPSSRDQPQHF	-	TRBJ1-5	TRBV7-8	many	14
TGTGCCAGCAGTTTCCGAGGATTCGGAGAGACCCAGTACTTC	CASSFRGFGETQYF	-	TRBJ2-5	TRBV12-3/TRBV12-4	medium-sized	14
TGTGCCAGCAAAGGGACAGGGGGCATCAATCAGCCCCAGCATTTT	CASKGTGGINQPQHF	TRBD1	TRBJ1-5	TRBV6-2/TRBV6-3	-	15
TGTGCCAGCAGTTTAGAGGGAAACTCTGGAAACACCATATATTTT	CASSLEGNSGNTIYF	-	TRBJ1-3	TRBV12-3/TRBV12-4	many	15
TGTGCCACCAGTGAGAGACACTCCGAGCAGTACTTC	CATSERHSEQYF	-	TRBJ2-7	TRBV24-1	many	12
TGTGCCAGCAGTTTCTGGACAGGAGAAACTGAAGCTTTCTTT	CASSFWTGETEAFF	TRBD1	TRBJ1-1	TRBV12-3/TRBV12-4	few	14
TGCAGTGCTGACGGGAACCGGGGAAACACTGAAGCTTTCTTT	CSADGNRGNTEAFF	-	TRBJ1-1	TRBV20-1	many	14
TGCGCCAGCAGCCCGGGACAGGCTGGAGAGACCCAGTACTTC	CASSPGQAGETQYF	TRBD1	TRBJ2-5	TRBV5-1	-	14
TGTGCCAGCAGCTTAGTTGCCGGTTTTGGCTACACCTTC	CASSLVAGFGYTF	-	TRBJ1-2	TRBV7-8	many	13
TGTGCCAGCAGTCCCCTGGGGACTAGCGCCACCGGGGAGCTGTTTTTT	CASSPLGTSATGELFF	TRBD2	TRBJ2-2	TRBV12-3/TRBV12-4	many	16
TGTGCCAGCAGTTTATTGGGTAGCCCGAGCTCTGGAAACACCATATATTTT	CASSLLGSPSSGNTIYF	-	TRBJ1-3	TRBV27	-	17
TGTGCCTGGAGTTTTAGTAGAACTGAAGCTTTCTTT	CAWSFSRTEAFF	-	TRBJ1-1	TRBV30	many	12
TGTGCCAGCAGTTATACAGCGATCGAGCAGTACTTC	CASSYTAIEQYF	-	TRBJ2-7	TRBV6-2/TRBV6-3	few	12
TGCGCCAGCAGAGTCGGACAGGGCTATTCACCCCTCCACTTT	CASRVGQGYSPLHF	TRBD1	TRBJ1-6	TRBV5-1	-	14
TGTGCCAGCAGCCCTGGACAGTACTACGAGCAGTACTTC	CASSPGQYYEQYF	-	TRBJ2-7	TRBV7-2	once	13
TGCAGTGCTACGCTAGCGGAATACGAGCAGTACTTC	CSATLAEYEQYF	TRBD2	TRBJ2-7	TRBV20-1	-	12